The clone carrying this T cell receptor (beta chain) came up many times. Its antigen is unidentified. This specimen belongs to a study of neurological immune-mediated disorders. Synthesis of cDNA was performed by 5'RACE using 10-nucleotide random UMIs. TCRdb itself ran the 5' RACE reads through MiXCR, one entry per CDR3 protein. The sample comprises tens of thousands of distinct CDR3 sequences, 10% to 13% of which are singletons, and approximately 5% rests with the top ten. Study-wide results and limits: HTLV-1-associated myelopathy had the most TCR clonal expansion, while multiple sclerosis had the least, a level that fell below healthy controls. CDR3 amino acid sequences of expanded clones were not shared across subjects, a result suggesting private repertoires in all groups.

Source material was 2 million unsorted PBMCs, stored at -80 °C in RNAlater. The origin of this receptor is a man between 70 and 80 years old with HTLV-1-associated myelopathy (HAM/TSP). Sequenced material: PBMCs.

CDR3 DNA: TGTGCCAGCAGTTTATTCGGAGGTGACTATGGCTACACCTTC. Residues: CASSLFGGDYGYTF. The chain uses TRBV12-3 or TRBV12-4 and TRBJ1-2, with D unclear. Trimming cost V 2 bases and J 3 bases, with 10 bases left between them. This CDR3 comprises 14 residues.